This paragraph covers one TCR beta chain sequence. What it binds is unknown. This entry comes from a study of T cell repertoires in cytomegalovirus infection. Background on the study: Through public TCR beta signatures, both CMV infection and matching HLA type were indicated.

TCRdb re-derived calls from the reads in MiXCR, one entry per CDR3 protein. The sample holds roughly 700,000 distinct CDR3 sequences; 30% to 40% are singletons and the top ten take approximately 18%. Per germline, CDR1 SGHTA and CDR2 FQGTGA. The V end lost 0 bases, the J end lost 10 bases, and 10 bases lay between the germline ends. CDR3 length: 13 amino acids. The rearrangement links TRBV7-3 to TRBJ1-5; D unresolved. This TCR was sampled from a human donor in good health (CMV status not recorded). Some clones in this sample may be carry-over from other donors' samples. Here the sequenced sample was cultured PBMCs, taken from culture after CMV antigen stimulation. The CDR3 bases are TGTGCCAGCAGCTTAACTCTCCTGGACCCCCAGCATTTT. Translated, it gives CASSLTLLDPQHF.